This TCR beta chain was sequenced for a study of T cells after yellow fever vaccination. Germline V gene data show CDR1 as DFQATT and CDR2 as SNEGSKA (reference sequence). With 3 bases removed from V and 6 bases from J, the gap between germline ends came to 13 bases. This CDR3 contains 13 residues. The sample holds a few counts of this clonotype. TCRdb re-derived calls from the 5' RACE reads in MiXCR, one entry per CDR3 protein. The sample lists 620,000 or so distinct CDR3 sequences; about 15% were seen once. This sequence joins TRBV20-1 and TRBJ2-3; possible D gene TRBD2, 5 bases. Sequenced material: PBMCs, taken 4 to 6 days after the first yellow fever vaccination. This TCR came from a man younger than 30 who received the YFV17D yellow fever vaccine. CDR3 nucleotide sequence: TGCAGTGCTAGGGAGTCCGGGAAGGATACGCAGTATTTT. Its protein product is CSARESGKDTQYF.